The 27 T cell receptor beta chains below were found in one sample sequenced in a study of CD8+CD57+ T cells in acquired aplastic anemia. TCR beta VDJ and CDR3 profiling used genomic DNA as template. MiXCR, run by TCRdb on the reads, gives a single entry per CDR3 protein. The sample lists 250,000 to 350,000 distinct CDR3 sequences, 55% to 60% occurring once. The material sequenced was sorted CD4+, CD8+, or CD8+CD57+ T cells (not recorded which) from PBMCs. The source of these receptors is a human donor with severe aplastic anemia or a healthy control (not recorded which).

As to this clonotype: The junction differs from germline at one of its ends, possibly a read error. V usage is TRBV24-1 and J usage is TRBJ1-6; 7 positions agree with TRBD1. The CDR3 spans 13 residues. CDR1 is KGHDR, CDR2 SFDVKD, per germline. Written as DNA, the CDR3 is TGTGCCACTAGTGAGAACAGGGGTTCACCCCTCCACTTT. Translation: CATSENRGSPLHF.

This clonotype showed up many times. The chain links TRBV7-8 to TRBJ1-6, with 8 bases lining up with TRBD1. CDR1 is SGHVS and CDR2 is FQNEAQ in the germline V gene. The length of the CDR3 is 15 residues. V gave up 1 base and J gave up 13 bases; unmatched junction bases: 9. The CDR3 reads CASSLEWRQGSPLHF. Written as DNA, the CDR3 is TGTGCCAGCAGCTTAGAGTGGAGACAGGGGTCTCCCCTCCACTTT.

Only a few counts were recorded for this clonotype. The genes are TRBV7-9 and TRBJ2-3, with no clear D. Germline V gene data show CDR1 as SEHNR and CDR2 as FQNEAQ (reference sequence). There are 12 residues in the CDR3. V lost 3 bases and J lost 6, with 7 bases in between. The CDR3, as DNA: TGTGCCAGCAGCTTTCACGGGGATACGCAGTATTTT. It is translated as CASSFHGDTQYF.

This chain connects TRBV7-2 to TRBJ2-1; weak D call: TRBD1 (6 bases). V was clipped by 0 bases and J by 6 bases, with 12 bases between them. The CDR3 sequence is 15 residues long. Germline V CDR1 and CDR2: SGHTA, FQGNSA. The CDR3 region is CASSLAGAGLNEQFF. CDR3 coding DNA: TGTGCCAGCAGCTTAGCGGGGGCAGGGCTCAATGAGCAGTTCTTC.

The chain couples TRBV7-3 to TRBJ2-5; D ambiguous. With 2 bases removed from V and 0 bases from J, the gap between germline ends came to 10 bases. Germline CDR1 and CDR2: SGHTA and FQGTGA. The CDR3 spans 15 residues. Here the CDR3 DNA reads TGTGCCAGCAGCTTAGCGTCAACCCACCAAGAGACCCAGTACTTC. This sequence encodes CASSLASTHQETQYF.

In the case of this clonotype: One end of the junction fails to match germline, which may point to a read error. The chain links TRBV7-3 to TRBJ1-1, with D possibly TRBD1 on 6 matching bases. The germline CDR1 and CDR2 sequences are SGHTA and FQGTGA. The CDR3 extends over 13 amino acids. For the CDR3, the DNA is TGTGCCAGCAGCTTTTCTGCAGGGGCCGAAGCCTTCTTT. This encodes CASSFSAGAEAFF.

This clonotype came up many times. V is TRBV2 and J is TRBJ1-4; TRBD1 is a possible D gene (5 bases). The CDR3 sequence is 15 residues long. The germline CDR1 and CDR2 sequences are SNHLY and FYNNEI. V was cut by 4 bases and J by 3 bases, with 12 bases left in between. CDR3 sequence: CASSVQGSSNEKLFF. Here the CDR3 DNA reads TGTGCCAGCAGTGTGCAGGGCTCGTCTAATGAAAAACTGTTTTTT.

The chain has TRBV27 and TRBJ2-7; 8 nucleotides line up with TRBD2. Trimming cost V 5 bases and J 1 base; bases outside gene matches: 4. Germline V gives CDR1 MNHEY, CDR2 SMNVEV (reference sequence). The CDR3 totals 14 residues. Written as DNA, the CDR3 is TGTGCCAGCAGTCCGGGACTAGAATCCTACGAGCAGTACTTC. Protein sequence: CASSPGLESYEQYF.

The J gene is TRBJ2-3, the V gene TRBV7-3; D unresolved. CDR3 length: 13 residues. V was trimmed by 5 bases and J by 6 bases, leaving 12 bases between them. The germline V gene encodes CDR1 SGHTA and CDR2 FQGTGA. The CDR3 sequence: CASSPDPTDTQYF. CDR3 in DNA: TGTGCCAGCAGCCCCGATCCCACGGATACGCAGTATTTT.

The V and J genes are TRBV5-1 and TRBJ1-5, with D hard to call. V dropped 0 bases and J dropped 5 bases, with 12 bases sitting between them. CDR3 length equals 15 residues. The germline V gene has CDR1 SGHRS and CDR2 YFSETQ. CDR3 in amino acids: CASSLGFGGDQPQHF. CDR3 bases: TGCGCCAGCAGCTTGGGGTTCGGTGGAGATCAGCCCCAGCATTTT.

This clonotype was counted at least ten times. This chain uses TRBV30 with TRBJ2-5; possible D gene TRBD2, 6 bases. The CDR3 contains 16 residues. Deletions cut 4 bases from V and 4 bases from J, with 22 bases between. The germline V gene encodes CDR1 GTSNPN and CDR2 SVGIG (reference sequence). DNA for the CDR3: TGTGCCTGGATTAGGACCGGGACTGGAAGGAGAGAGACCCAGTACTTC. It encodes CAWIRTGTGRRETQYF.

This clonotype was recorded a few times. The chain recombines TRBV10-3 with TRBJ2-3; 11 bases map to TRBD2. The CDR3 covers 16 residues. Germline CDR1 reads ENHRY; CDR2 reads SYGVKD. With 4 bases clipped from V and 2 bases from J, the junction kept 5 bases outside the gene matches. The CDR3 loop reads CAISGLGLAVTDTQYF. CDR3 nucleotide sequence: TGTGCCATCAGTGGTTTGGGACTAGCGGTCACAGATACGCAGTATTTT.

This clonotype was observed at least ten times. The J gene is TRBJ1-1, the V gene TRBV7-9; D uncertain. The CDR3 has 13 amino acids. The V end lost 4 bases, the J end lost 4 bases, and 10 bases lay between the germline ends. Germline V gene data show CDR1 as SEHNR and CDR2 as FQNEAQ (reference sequence). The CDR3, as DNA: TGTGCCAGCAGCTGGCCAGGTCGCACTGAAGCTTTCTTT. It encodes CASSWPGRTEAFF.

The chain is built from TRBV9 and TRBJ1-2; D is undetermined. The CDR3 is 14 amino acids. CDR1 and CDR2 from the germline V gene are SGDLS and YYNGEE. With 5 bases removed from V and 7 bases from J, the gap between germline ends came to 18 bases. Here the CDR3 DNA reads TGTGCCAGCAGTTACGGGCCGGATTTTGGTGGCTACACCTTC. It translates to CASSYGPDFGGYTF.

This clonotype was counted once. At one of its ends the junction is not consistent with the germline gene, which may arise from a read error. The chain is built from TRBV7-7 and TRBJ1-3, with unresolved D. This CDR3 has 17 residues. Germline V gene data show CDR1 as SSHAT and CDR2 as FNYEAQ (reference sequence). The CDR3 region has the DNA TGTGCTAGCAGCTTCCCTCTCCCGAGAGTCTCTGGAGACACCATATATTTT. Its protein is CASSFPLPRVSGDTIYF.

The V and J genes are TRBV7-9 and TRBJ1-1; TRBD1 aligns across 8 bases. The V segment lost 4 bases and the J segment 4 bases; nucleotides outside the gene matches: 11. CDR3 length: 16 residues. Germline assignment: CDR1 SEHNR and CDR2 FQNEAQ (reference sequence). In DNA form, the CDR3 reads TGTGCCAGCAGCTACGCACCTGGACAGGGAGGCACTGAAGCTTTCTTT. The encoded protein is CASSYAPGQGGTEAFF.

This clonotype was counted a few times. The rearrangement uses TRBV7-3 and TRBJ2-5, with D perhaps TRBD2 (6 bases). V was trimmed by 1 base and J by 1 base, leaving 10 bases between them. This CDR3 has 15 amino acids. CDR1 and CDR2 (germline): SGHTA, FQGTGA. CDR3 nucleotide sequence: TGTGCCAGCAGCTTAAGGGCCGGGGGCCAAGAGACCCAGTACTTC. The encoded protein is CASSLRAGGQETQYF.

This chain connects TRBV19 to TRBJ1-3; the D is unclear. The CDR3 contains 15 residues. Germline-derived CDR1 and CDR2 are LNHDA and SQIVND (reference sequence). Trimming cost V 6 bases and J 8 bases, with 20 bases left between them. The CDR3 here is CASRQELSTADTIYF. CDR3 nucleotide sequence: TGTGCCAGTAGGCAAGAATTGTCTACGGCAGACACCATATATTTT.

Ten or more counts support this clonotype. V usage is TRBV5-1 and J usage is TRBJ2-5; TRBD1 is a possible D gene (6 bases). The length of the CDR3 is 13 residues. V was pared by 4 bases and J by 2 bases, with 9 bases between. Germline values: CDR1 SGHRS, CDR2 YFSETQ. The CDR3 protein is CASSLDRQETQYF. DNA for the CDR3: TGCGCCAGCAGCCTGGACAGACAAGAGACCCAGTACTTC.

In this sample, this clonotype turned up once. The rearrangement uses TRBV24-1 and TRBJ2-2; the D call may be TRBD1 or TRBD2 (5 bases each). The V gene's germline CDR1 is KGHDR and CDR2 SFDVKD. V lost 6 bases, J lost 7 bases, and 14 bases lay in between. This CDR3 is 14 amino acids long. In DNA form, the CDR3 reads TGTGCCACCAGTCCCTCCGAGGGGATCGGGGAGCTGTTTTTT. Translating it yields CATSPSEGIGELFF.

In regard to this clonotype: Sequence at one end of the junction differs from germline and may be a read error. The chain links TRBV10-3 to TRBJ2-7; 9 positions match TRBD2. This CDR3 contains 13 residues. Germline CDR1 and CDR2: ENHRY and SYGVKD. The CDR3 DNA reads TGTGCCATCAGTCTAGCGGGGACCTATGAGCAGCACTTC. Encoded protein: CAISLAGTYEQHF.

The gene calls are TRBV29-1 and TRBJ1-5; D not resolved. In germline, CDR1 is SQVTM, CDR2 ANQGSEA. This CDR3 spans 13 amino acids. The V end was cut by 2 bases, the J end by 1 base, with 6 bases between. The CDR3 region is CSVELGSNQPQHF. The DNA of the CDR3 is TGCAGCGTTGAATTAGGGAGCAATCAGCCCCAGCATTTT.

This clonotype was counted ten times or more. This sequence joins TRBV20-1 and TRBJ1-5, with TRBD1 as a possible D gene (5 bases). The CDR3 consists of 12 residues. Trimming took 1 base from V and 7 from J, leaving 8 bases between them. CDR1 and CDR2 from the germline V gene are DFQATT and SNEGSKA (reference sequence). The DNA of the CDR3 is TGCAGTGCTAGAGCCGGGGGACAGCCCCAGCATTTT. It codes for CSARAGGQPQHF.

This clonotype turned up a few times. The chain combines TRBV19 with TRBJ1-1; D is perhaps TRBD1 (5 bases). The V and J ends lost 6 bases and 1 base respectively, with 12 bases between them. The CDR3 contains 14 residues. The germline V gene has CDR1 LNHDA and CDR2 SQIVND (reference sequence). DNA of the CDR3: TGTGCCAGTAGGTCCTCGGGGGGGAACACTGAAGCTTTCTTT. Protein sequence: CASRSSGGNTEAFF.

The gene calls are TRBV15 and TRBJ2-1; 8 positions match TRBD2. Germline V CDR1 and CDR2: LNHNV, YYDKDF (reference sequence). The CDR3 runs 16 residues. Germline trimming cut 0 bases from V and 5 bases from J; bases unmatched to any gene: 6. The CDR3 DNA follows: TGTGCCACCAGCAGAGATCAAGGGACTAGAAACAATGAGCAGTTCTTC. Translating gives CATSRDQGTRNNEQFF.

The chain couples TRBV20-1 to TRBJ1-2; a weak D match, TRBD1 (5 bases). The V end was cut by 3 bases, the J end by 2 bases, with 13 bases between. Germline-derived CDR1 and CDR2 are DFQATT and SNEGSKA (reference sequence). This CDR3 is 14 amino acids long. This chain's CDR3 is CSASVGRDNYGYTF. For the CDR3, the DNA is TGCAGTGCTAGTGTAGGGAGGGACAACTATGGCTACACCTTC.

There are a few counts of this clonotype. V usage is TRBV24-1 and J usage is TRBJ2-7; 11 bases are shared with TRBD1. The CDR3 spans 15 residues. Germline assignment: CDR1 KGHDR and CDR2 SFDVKD. Losses at the gene ends were 3 bases for V and 7 bases for J; bases not matched to a gene: 7. CDR3 in DNA: TGTGCCACCAGTGATAGGACAGGGGGCGCGGGGGAGCAGTACTTC. Its translation is CATSDRTGGAGEQYF.